Included here is one TCR beta chain sequence, with context. What it binds is unknown. Primers: 60 Vbeta forward and 13 Jbeta reverse. Authors' processing steps: Later, some 75 million unique TCR beta chains were counted in an analysis, and about 10 million of them were shared. Clones were read by immunoSEQ multiplex PCR, and TCRdb kept only the in-frame ones, dropping some. The V and J calls and clone size are taken from that table; D and trimming were inferred from the DNA. The sample shows 150,000 to 200,000 clones, roughly 70% of them seen only once. The sample originates from a study of cytomegalovirus exposure and HLA in healthy donors. Broader study findings: A few V segments could not be told apart, such as TRBV6-2 and TRBV6-3, and were left out. Information on immune exposure was restricted to one variable (CMV serostatus).

V dropped 3 bases and J dropped 4 bases, with 13 bases sitting between them. This CDR3 has 14 residues. CDR1 is SGDLS, CDR2 YYNGEE, per germline. The chain is built from TRBV9 and TRBJ1-2; D gene uncertain. Sample: PBMCs. This sequence was found in a girl aged 10 to 17 in good health and CMV-seronegative. The CDR3 sequence: CASSGNGLGYGYTF. As DNA, the CDR3 is TGTGCCAGCAGCGGAAATGGACTAGGCTATGGCTACACCTTC.